This T cell receptor beta chain was captured in a study of radiotherapy plus CTLA-4 blockade in lung cancer. TCRdb keeps only in-frame clones here, not all; method: immunoSEQ multiplex PCR. The profile shows 95,000 to 150,000 clones, around 90% of them singletons. The source material was peripheral blood, sampled from a patient treated with radiotherapy plus ipilimumab. The clonotype comes from a human donor with non-small cell lung cancer that progressed on radiotherapy plus ipilimumab.

The CDR3 sequence: CASSLSRLAGGPLIEQYF. The CDR3 DNA follows: TGTGCCAGCAGTTTATCGAGACTAGCGGGAGGGCCTCTCATTGAGCAGTACTTC. The V and J genes are TRBV27 and TRBJ2-7; 14 bases line up with TRBD2. Germline V gene data show CDR1 as MNHEY and CDR2 as SMNVEV (reference sequence). V was clipped by 0 bases and J by 7 bases; unmatched bases: 11. CDR3 size: 18 residues.